Detailed here is one TCR beta chain. Its specificity is unknown. The treatment here: some 20 received Ad26.COV2.S at low or high dose, single or two shots; about 5 received placebo; per-sample allocation not given. At day 63 after the first vaccine or placebo injection, samples were drawn. A Boston donor was an adult aged 18-55 years. Vaccination employed an Ad26 vector expressing the Wuhan-strain SARS-CoV-2 spike. This sample stems from a study of Ad26.COV2.S vaccination and SARS-CoV-2 variants. Broader study findings: It was found that vaccine and placebo recipients had similar non-spike TCR breadth. Spike-specific TCR breadth in vaccine recipients exceeded that seen in placebo recipients.

Germline CDR1 SGHKS, CDR2 YYEKEE (reference sequence). Between the trimmed V and J ends, which lost 3 bases and 1 base, there was a span of 10 bases. The CDR3 is made up of 15 amino acids. Using immunoSEQ multiplex PCR, the repertoire was profiled, and TCRdb retains in-frame clones only, with some absent. The sample has 350,000 to 500,000 clones, around 89% seen once; the top ten hold 3.6%. The sample was peripheral blood, taken in a trial of Ad26.COV2.S vaccine versus placebo. The receptor comes from a person aged 18 to 59 who received the Ad26.COV2.S COVID-19 vaccine or a placebo. The chain links TRBV5-5 to TRBJ2-2, with unresolved D. The CDR3 DNA follows: TGTGCCAGCAGCTGGAGAAGTGGGAACACCGGGGAGCTGTTTTTT. Residues: CASSWRSGNTGELFF.